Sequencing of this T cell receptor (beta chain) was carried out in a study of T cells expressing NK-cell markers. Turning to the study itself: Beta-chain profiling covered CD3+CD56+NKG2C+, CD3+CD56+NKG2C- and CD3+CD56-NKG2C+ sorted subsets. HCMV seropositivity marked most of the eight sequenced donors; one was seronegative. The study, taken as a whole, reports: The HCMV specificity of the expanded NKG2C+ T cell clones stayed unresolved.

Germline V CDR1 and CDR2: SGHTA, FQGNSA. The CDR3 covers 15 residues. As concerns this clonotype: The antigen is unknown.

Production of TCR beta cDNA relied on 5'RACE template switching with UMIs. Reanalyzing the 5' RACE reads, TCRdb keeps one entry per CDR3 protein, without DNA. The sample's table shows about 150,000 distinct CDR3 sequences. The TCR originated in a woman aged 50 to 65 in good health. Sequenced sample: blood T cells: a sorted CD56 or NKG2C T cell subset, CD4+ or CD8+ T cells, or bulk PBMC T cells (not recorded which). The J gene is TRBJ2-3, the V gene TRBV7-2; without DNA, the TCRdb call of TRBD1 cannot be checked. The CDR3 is CASSSDRQSTDTQYF.